These 31 T cell receptor beta chains came from one sample sequenced in a study of blood T cell repertoires in COVID-19 (dated by TCRdb to between 2020 and 2021). The library was obtained by the immunoSEQ multiplex PCR assay. As stored in TCRdb, this immuneACCESS dataset retains in-frame rearrangements with V and J assigned. A fraction of the clones does not appear; measured against another copy, unresolved V genes explain less than half of the discrepancy, and the remainder lacks a known reason. The sample contains about 80,000 clones, roughly 80% of them found a single time. The biggest ten clones account for under 45% of the sample. The sequencing sample was made of peripheral blood. The source is a woman aged 70 to 79 with acute or convalescent COVID-19.

This clone was counted only a few times. The rearrangement joins TRBV6-2 or TRBV6-3 to TRBJ1-2; weak D call: TRBD1 (5 bases). This CDR3 has 14 residues. Germline lookup yields CDR1 MNHEY and CDR2 SVGEGT. V lost 6 bases, J lost 4 bases, and 15 bases lay in between. The CDR3 region is CASSDPWGGYGYTF. CDR3 coding DNA: TGTGCCAGCAGCGACCCGTGGGGGGGCTATGGCTACACCTTC.

This clone was counted a single time. CDR3 DNA: TGTGCCATCAGTACGGGGAACACTGAAGCTTTCTTT. Translation gives CAISTGNTEAFF. V and J are TRBV10-3 and TRBJ1-1; unclear D gene. With 5 bases removed from V and 1 base from J, the gap between germline ends came to 5 bases. Looked up from germline, CDR1 is ENHRY and CDR2 is SYGVKD. The CDR3 sequence is 12 residues long.

This rearrangement joins TRBV9 to TRBJ2-2; D is unresolved. From germline, CDR1 is SGDLS and CDR2 YYNGEE. This CDR3 is built from 14 residues. Trimming cost V 4 bases and J 7 bases, with 14 bases left between them. This CDR3 reads CASSPLQEDGELFF. CDR3 coding DNA: TGTGCCAGCAGCCCTCTTCAGGAAGACGGGGAGCTGTTTTTT.

The chain uses TRBV13 and TRBJ2-1, with 7 bases that match TRBD2. The CDR3 loop spans 17 amino acids. Unmatched junction bases numbered 10, after V lost 5 bases and J lost 0 bases. Germline V CDR1 and CDR2: PRHDT, FYEKMQ (reference sequence). The DNA for the CDR3 is TGTGCCAGCAGCGTAAGGGACTACCCTCGCTCCTACAATGAGCAGTTCTTC. Residues: CASSVRDYPRSYNEQFF.

This chain uses TRBV5-1 with TRBJ1-4; unclear D gene. The ends were cut back, 0 bases at V and 0 bases at J, with 6 bases in the middle. The CDR3 runs to 15 residues. Looked up from germline, CDR1 is SGHRS and CDR2 is YFSETQ. The CDR3 region has the DNA TGCGCCAGCAGCTTGGGTTCGGCAACTAATGAAAAACTGTTTTTT. Translated: CASSLGSATNEKLFF. Full variable domain (rest looked up from reference TRBV5-1 and TRBJ1-4): KAGVTQTPRYLIKTRGQQVTLSCSPISGHRSVSWYQQTPGQGLQFLFEYFSETQRNKGNFPGRFSGRQFSNSRSEMNVSTLELGDSALYLCASSLGSATNEKLFFGSGTQLSVL.

This CDR3 is CASREGLSYEQYF. CDR3 nucleotide sequence: TGTGCCAGCAGAGAGGGACTGTCCTACGAGCAGTACTTC. The gene calls are TRBV2 and TRBJ2-7, with a weak D call TRBD2 (6 bases). V lost 6 bases to trimming and J lost 1 base, with 10 bases between them. This CDR3 contains 13 residues. Germline CDR1 reads SNHLY; CDR2 reads FYNNEI.

J is TRBJ1-4 and V is TRBV27, with 9 bases that match TRBD1. Trimming at V came to 5 bases and at J to 5 bases, leaving 12 bases not matched to a gene. The CDR3 has 17 residues. The germline V gene encodes CDR1 MNHEY and CDR2 SMNVEV (reference sequence). CDR3 loop: CASSPFTTTGGNEKLFF. The CDR3 DNA follows: TGTGCCAGCAGTCCCTTTACAACGACAGGGGGAAATGAAAAACTGTTTTTT.

V and J are TRBV19 and TRBJ2-3; D is perhaps TRBD2 (5 bases). The CDR3 totals 17 residues. Germline V gives CDR1 LNHDA, CDR2 SQIVND (reference sequence). V lost 0 bases and J lost 0, with 13 bases in between. The CDR3 nucleotides read TGTGCCAGTAGTATAGAGGACTTAGCGATTAGCACAGATACGCAGTATTTT. Translated, it gives CASSIEDLAISTDTQYF.

The rearrangement uses TRBV5-1 and TRBJ2-1; 9 bases align to TRBD2. Losses at the gene ends were 5 bases for V and 6 bases for J; bases not matched to a gene: 6. The CDR3 has 14 residues. Germline V gene sequence: CDR1 SGHRS, CDR2 YFSETQ. The CDR3 protein is CASSTSGQGNEQFF. The CDR3 DNA is TGCGCCAGCAGTACTAGCGGGCAAGGCAATGAGCAGTTCTTC.

This clone was recorded only once. The chain employs TRBV19 and TRBJ1-2; the D is unclear. Germline assignment: CDR1 LNHDA and CDR2 SQIVND (reference sequence). The CDR3 covers 14 residues. The V gene lost 2 bases and the J gene lost 6 bases, with 13 bases spanning the gap. DNA of the CDR3: TGTGCCAGTAGTATACAGGCTGCGATTCATGGCTACACCTTC. Protein: CASSIQAAIHGYTF.

The count of this clone is one. The rearrangement uses TRBV27 and TRBJ1-2; 9 bases agree with TRBD1. The CDR3 runs 14 residues. The junction had 10 bases not matched to a gene; V was cut back by 6 bases and J by 8 bases. CDR1 is MNHEY and CDR2 is SMNVEV in the germline V gene (reference sequence). The CDR3 sequence is CASRIQGQGTGYTF. CDR3 sequence (DNA): TGTGCCAGCAGGATTCAAGGACAGGGGACCGGCTACACCTTC.

This clone was seen more than once but under ten times. The chain is built from TRBV19 and TRBJ2-4; 9 nucleotides agree with TRBD2. Trimming cost V 5 bases and J 6 bases; bases outside gene matches: 8. The germline V gene encodes CDR1 LNHDA and CDR2 SQIVND (reference sequence). The CDR3 is 15 residues long. As DNA, the CDR3 is TGTGCCAGTAGTTTTGCGGCGGGAGGGGCAAACATTCAGTACTTC. The encoded protein is CASSFAAGGANIQYF.

The gene calls are TRBV18 and TRBJ1-2, with D possibly being TRBD1 (6 bases). Germline CDR1 reads KGHSH; CDR2 reads LQKENI. The CDR3 covers 14 residues. V gave up 3 bases and J gave up 3 bases, with 11 bases separating them. In nucleotides, the CDR3 is TGTGCCAGCTCACCCCAGGGGAAGGACTATGGCTACACCTTC. Translating it yields CASSPQGKDYGYTF.

The chain links TRBV6-5 to TRBJ1-1, with 10 bases fitting TRBD1. V shed 7 bases and J 8 bases; nucleotides not matched to a gene: 10. The CDR3 loop spans 14 amino acids. Germline CDR1 MNHEY, CDR2 SVGAGI. The CDR3: CASNRDRGVSEAFF. Here the CDR3 DNA reads TGTGCCAGCAACAGGGACAGGGGTGTCTCCGAAGCTTTCTTT.

The chain combines TRBV2 with TRBJ2-1; TRBD2 aligns across 7 bases. The CDR3 runs to 15 residues. V gave up 6 bases and J gave up 7 bases; unmatched junction bases: 12. The germline gives CDR1 SNHLY, CDR2 FYNNEI. For the CDR3, the DNA is TGTGCCAGCAGCCGCCGCGGCGGGAGTGAAAATGAGCAGTTCTTC. Its translation is CASSRRGGSENEQFF.

This clone was seen more than once but under ten times. This sequence joins TRBV25-1 and TRBJ2-7; maybe TRBD2 (7 bases). Germline-derived CDR1 and CDR2 are MGHDK and SYGVNS. Trimming took 2 bases from V and 3 from J, leaving 17 bases between them. This CDR3 is 16 amino acids long. CDR3 amino acids: CASSEMGARGDYEQYF. The CDR3 nucleotides read TGTGCCAGCAGTGAAATGGGGGCACGGGGGGACTACGAGCAGTACTTC.

The rearrangement uses TRBV6-1 and TRBJ1-2; 7 bases are shared with TRBD1. The V segment lost 1 base and the J segment 1 base; nucleotides outside the gene matches: 6. The CDR3 runs 16 residues. Per the germline V gene, CDR1 is MNHNS and CDR2 is SASEGT. The CDR3 nucleotides are TGTGCCAGCAGTGAAGGAGCCCAGGGGGTTAACTATGGCTACACCTTC. This codes for CASSEGAQGVNYGYTF.

The chain uses TRBV5-1 and TRBJ1-2, with D perhaps TRBD1 (6 bases). The germline V gene encodes CDR1 SGHRS and CDR2 YFSETQ. The CDR3 sequence is 15 residues long. Trimming cost V 4 bases and J 0 bases, with 13 bases left between them. The CDR3 reads CASSAGQITNYGYTF. The CDR3 DNA sequence: TGCGCCAGCAGCGCTGGACAGATAACTAACTATGGCTACACCTTC.

This chain joins TRBV20-1 and TRBJ2-3; 10 positions match TRBD2. V shed 3 bases, J shed 1 base, and the junction held 7 bases outside the gene matches. Germline assignment: CDR1 DFQATT and CDR2 SNEGSKA (reference sequence). CDR3 size: 16 residues. As DNA, the CDR3 is TGCAGTGCTAGTAAACCCCTAGCGGGAGGCACAGATACGCAGTATTTT. It yields the protein CSASKPLAGGTDTQYF.

This clone was detected once. V is TRBV3-1 (or the pseudogene TRBV3-2) and J is TRBJ2-1; TRBD2 agrees at 10 bases. The V segment lost 4 bases and the J segment 4 bases; nucleotides outside the gene matches: 7. This CDR3 contains 16 residues. The germline CDR1 and CDR2 sequences are LGHDT and YNNKEL (reference sequence). CDR3 nucleotide sequence: TGTGCCAGCAGCCGATCCGGGACTAGCGCTTACAATGAGCAGTTCTTC. It encodes CASSRSGTSAYNEQFF.

The chain recombines TRBV7-9 with TRBJ2-1; TRBD1 aligns across 8 bases. V dropped 10 bases and J dropped 1; count of bases not matched to a gene: 9. Germline V gene lookup returns CDR1 SEHNR and CDR2 FQNEAQ (reference sequence). CDR3 size: 15 residues. The CDR3 is CATAGYRGSYNEQFF. Written as DNA, the CDR3 is TGTGCCACCGCGGGTTACAGGGGGTCCTACAATGAGCAGTTCTTC.

The chain joins TRBV24-1 to TRBJ2-5; TRBD1 matches at 7 bases. From germline, CDR1 is KGHDR and CDR2 SFDVKD. The J segment lost 2 bases and the V segment lost 7 bases, leaving 3 bases of the junction unmatched. The CDR3 loop spans 13 amino acids. The DNA for the CDR3 is TGTGCCACCAGGGGACAGCGACAAGAGACCCAGTACTTC. Protein: CATRGQRQETQYF.

The chain combines TRBV4-1 with TRBJ2-2; maybe TRBD2 (5 bases). CDR3 length equals 16 residues. Germline values: CDR1 MGHRA, CDR2 YSYEKL. V was shortened by 3 bases and J by 4 bases, with 15 bases between the two germline ends. For the CDR3, the DNA is TGCGCCAGCAGCCATGAGGGTAACCCTGGCACCGGGGAGCTGTTTTTT. Translating it yields CASSHEGNPGTGELFF.

The gene calls are TRBV2 and TRBJ2-5; 12 bases are a match to TRBD2. V lost 6 bases and J lost 5; bases outside the gene matches: 4. The V gene's germline CDR1 is SNHLY and CDR2 FYNNEI. The CDR3 loop spans 14 amino acids. The DNA for the CDR3 is TGTGCCAGCAGACCGGGACTAGCGGGTGAGACCCAGTACTTC. It translates to CASRPGLAGETQYF.

V is TRBV10-2 and J is TRBJ2-3; 7 nucleotides line up with TRBD2. The V segment lost 2 bases and the J segment 2 bases; nucleotides outside the gene matches: 4. CDR1 and CDR2 (germline): WSHSY, SAAADI. The CDR3 extends over 15 amino acids. The chain's CDR3 is CASSEGGGNTDTQYF. The DNA for the CDR3 is TGCGCCAGCAGTGAGGGCGGGGGTAACACAGATACGCAGTATTTT.

The CDR3 protein is CASSRQGSPIGYTF. CDR3 DNA: TGTGCCAGCAGCCGACAGGGATCCCCTATCGGCTACACCTTC. The V gene is TRBV7-9, the J gene TRBJ1-2; 7 nucleotides line up with TRBD1. With V trimmed by 5 bases and J by 8 bases, 11 bases remained unmatched. The length of the CDR3 is 14 residues. From germline, CDR1 is SEHNR and CDR2 FQNEAQ (reference sequence).

CDR3 DNA: TGCGCCAGCAGCCCAGGGACTAGCGGAACCTACGAGCAGTACTTC. Translated, it gives CASSPGTSGTYEQYF. This rearrangement joins TRBV5-1 to TRBJ2-7, with 11 bases that match TRBD2. The CDR3 is 15 amino acids. The V and J ends lost 4 bases and 2 bases, in that order; junction bases with no gene match: 5. Germline V lookup: CDR1 SGHRS, CDR2 YFSETQ.

CDR3 loop: CASSEGVNRGLGEQYF. CDR3 nucleotides: TGTGCCAGCAGTGAAGGTGTTAATCGGGGATTGGGCGAGCAGTACTTC. The chain couples TRBV6-1 to TRBJ2-7; the D gene is possibly TRBD2 (5 bases). The CDR3 has 16 residues. Trimming took off 1 base at V and 6 bases at J, with 19 bases between the two ends. Per germline, CDR1 MNHNS and CDR2 SASEGT.

The rearrangement links TRBV6-5 to TRBJ1-3; 7 nucleotides agree with TRBD1. CDR3 length: 15 residues. Germline V gives CDR1 MNHEY, CDR2 SVGAGI. V dropped 1 base and J dropped 7; count of bases not matched to a gene: 7. This chain's CDR3 is CASSYFTGVGNTIYF. The CDR3 DNA is TGTGCCAGCAGTTACTTTACAGGGGTTGGGAACACCATATATTTT.

The rearrangement joins TRBV20-1 to TRBJ1-1; 10 bases are shared with TRBD1. Unmatched junction bases numbered 8, after V lost 3 bases and J lost 4 bases. Germline loops: CDR1 DFQATT, CDR2 SNEGSKA (reference sequence). CDR3 length equals 15 residues. CDR3 nucleotides: TGCAGTGCTAGTCCGACAGGGGGCAAGGGCACTGAAGCTTTCTTT. It translates to CSASPTGGKGTEAFF.

For the CDR3, the DNA is TGTGCCAGCAGTTTCTGGCCGGGACCCGCGGGGGAGCGGGAGGGCCAAGCAGATACGCAGTATTTT. Translating gives CASSFWPGPAGEREGQADTQYF. The V and J genes are TRBV28 and TRBJ2-3, with 10 nucleotides matching TRBD2. The CDR3 has 22 residues. V trimming: 3 bases; J trimming: 4 bases; junction bases outside the gene matches: 25. The germline CDR1 and CDR2 sequences are MDHEN and SYDVKM.